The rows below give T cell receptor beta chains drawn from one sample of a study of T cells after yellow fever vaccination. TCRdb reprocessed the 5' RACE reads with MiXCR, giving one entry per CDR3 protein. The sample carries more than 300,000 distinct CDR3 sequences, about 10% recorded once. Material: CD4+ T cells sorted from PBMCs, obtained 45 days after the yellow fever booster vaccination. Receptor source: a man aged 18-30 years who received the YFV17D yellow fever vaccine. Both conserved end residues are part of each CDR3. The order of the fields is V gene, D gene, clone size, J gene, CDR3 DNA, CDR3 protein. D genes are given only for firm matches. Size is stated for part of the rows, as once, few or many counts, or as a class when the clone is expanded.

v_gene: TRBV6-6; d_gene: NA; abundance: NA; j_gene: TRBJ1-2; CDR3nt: TGTGCCAGCAGTTACTCGGTGGGAGATGGCTACACCTTC; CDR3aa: CASSYSVGDGYTF
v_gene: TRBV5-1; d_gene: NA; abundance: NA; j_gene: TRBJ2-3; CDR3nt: TGCGCCACCTCCTCCGGGGGCACAGATACGCAGTATTTT; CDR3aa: CATSSGGTDTQYF
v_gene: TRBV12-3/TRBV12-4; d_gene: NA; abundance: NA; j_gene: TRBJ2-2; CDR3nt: TGTGCCAGCAGCCACACGACAGGAGGGGACACCGGGGAGCTGTTTTTT; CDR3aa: CASSHTTGGDTGELFF
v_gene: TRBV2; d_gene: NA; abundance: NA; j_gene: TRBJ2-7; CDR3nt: TGTGCCAGCAGGGCCCGGGACGGCCCCTACGAGCAGTACTTC; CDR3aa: CASRARDGPYEQYF
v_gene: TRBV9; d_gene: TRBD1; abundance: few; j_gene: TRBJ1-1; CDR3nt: TGTGCCAGCAGCGCGAGGGACAGGATGAACACTGAAGCTTTCTTT; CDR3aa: CASSARDRMNTEAFF
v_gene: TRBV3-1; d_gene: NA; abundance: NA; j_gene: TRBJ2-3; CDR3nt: TGTGCCAGCAGCCGAAGGACAGCATCTAGCACAGATACGCAGTATTTT; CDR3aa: CASSRRTASSTDTQYF
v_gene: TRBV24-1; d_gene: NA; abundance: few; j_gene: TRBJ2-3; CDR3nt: TGTGCCACCAGTGACCAACCGGACCCTGATACGCAGTATTTT; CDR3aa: CATSDQPDPDTQYF
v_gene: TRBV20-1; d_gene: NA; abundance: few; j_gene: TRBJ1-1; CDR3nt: TGCAGTGCCAAGACAGGAGACACTGAAGCTTTCTTT; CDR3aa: CSAKTGDTEAFF
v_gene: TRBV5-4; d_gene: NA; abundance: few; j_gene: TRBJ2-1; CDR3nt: TGTGCCAGCAGCTTGGGTAGGGTCTCCTACAATGAGCAGTTCTTC; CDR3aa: CASSLGRVSYNEQFF
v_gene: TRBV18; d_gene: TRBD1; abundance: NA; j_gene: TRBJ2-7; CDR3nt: TGTGCCAGCTCACGGGACAGGGGTTCCTCCGAGCAGTACTTC; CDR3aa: CASSRDRGSSEQYF
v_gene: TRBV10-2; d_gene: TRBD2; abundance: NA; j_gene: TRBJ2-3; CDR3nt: TGCGCCAGCAAGGCGGGGGGCCGCACAGATACGCAGTATTTT; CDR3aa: CASKAGGRTDTQYF
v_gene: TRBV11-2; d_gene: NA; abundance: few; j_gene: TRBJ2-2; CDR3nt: TGTGCCAGCAGCTCAGACAGTGGGAACACCGGGGAGCTGTTTTTT; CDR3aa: CASSSDSGNTGELFF
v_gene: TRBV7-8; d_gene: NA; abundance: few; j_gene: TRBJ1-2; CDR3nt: TGTGCCAGCAGCGAACAGGGCATGGGCCCTTATGGCTACACCTTC; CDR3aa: CASSEQGMGPYGYTF
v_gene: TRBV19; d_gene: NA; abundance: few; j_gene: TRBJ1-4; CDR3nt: TGTGCCAGTACCCGGGTCGGGACTCTTAATGAAAAACTGTTTTTT; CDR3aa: CASTRVGTLNEKLFF
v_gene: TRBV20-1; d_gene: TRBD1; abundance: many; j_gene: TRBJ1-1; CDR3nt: TGCAGTGCTGGGGACAGTTCTTCTGAAGCTTTCTTT; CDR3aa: CSAGDSSSEAFF
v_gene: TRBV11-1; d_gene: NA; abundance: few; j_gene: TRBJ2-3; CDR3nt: TGTGCCAGCAGCTTACGGCAGGGGGGAGGAGCAGATACGCAGTATTTT; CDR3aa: CASSLRQGGGADTQYF
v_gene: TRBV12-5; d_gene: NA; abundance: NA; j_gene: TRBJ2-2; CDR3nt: TGTGCTAGTGGTTTGCGAACACTCCTCCGTCGCGGGGAGCTGTTTTTT; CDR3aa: CASGLRTLLRRGELFF
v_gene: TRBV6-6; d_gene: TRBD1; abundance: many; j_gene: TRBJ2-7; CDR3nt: TGTGCCAGCAGTATAGTGTCCGGGACAGACTACCCCTCATACGAGCAGTACTTC; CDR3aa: CASSIVSGTDYPSYEQYF
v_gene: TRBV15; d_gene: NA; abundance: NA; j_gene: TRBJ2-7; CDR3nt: TGTGCCACCAGCAGAGATAAGAGGCGGACGGGGCAGTACTTC; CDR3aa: CATSRDKRRTGQYF
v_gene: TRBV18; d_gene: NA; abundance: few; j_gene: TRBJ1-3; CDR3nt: TGTGCCAGCTCGCCCGGACAGCCAAGAAGCTCTGGAAACACCATATATTTT; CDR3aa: CASSPGQPRSSGNTIYF
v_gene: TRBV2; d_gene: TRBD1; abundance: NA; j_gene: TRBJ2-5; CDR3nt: TGTGCCAGCAGATACAGGGGTTGGGAGACCCAGTACTTC; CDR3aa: CASRYRGWETQYF
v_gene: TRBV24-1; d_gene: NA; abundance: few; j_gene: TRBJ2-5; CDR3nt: TGTGCCACCAGTGATTTGGCCGTTTCCCTAATAAAGACCCAGTACTTC; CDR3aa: CATSDLAVSLIKTQYF
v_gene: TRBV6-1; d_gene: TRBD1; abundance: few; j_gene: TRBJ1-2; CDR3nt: TGTGCCAGCAGCGAGACAGGGCCCAACTATGGCTACACCTTC; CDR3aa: CASSETGPNYGYTF
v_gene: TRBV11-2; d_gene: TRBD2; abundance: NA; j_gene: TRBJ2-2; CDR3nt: TGTGCCAGCGGTCGGAGCGGGGGGGACACCGGGGAGCTGTTTTTT; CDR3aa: CASGRSGGDTGELFF
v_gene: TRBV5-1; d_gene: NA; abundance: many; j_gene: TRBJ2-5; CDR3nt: TGCGCCAGCAGCCCAGACCCACGTGAGACCCAGTACTTC; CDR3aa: CASSPDPRETQYF
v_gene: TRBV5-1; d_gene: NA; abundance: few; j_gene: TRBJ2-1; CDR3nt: TGCGCCAGCAGCTTGGCTGGGTTGGGTGGCGATGAGCAGTTCTTC; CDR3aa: CASSLAGLGGDEQFF
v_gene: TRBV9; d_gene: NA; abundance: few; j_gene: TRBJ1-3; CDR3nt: TGTGCCAGCAGTAAGGGGGCTGGAAACACCATATATTTT; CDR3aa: CASSKGAGNTIYF
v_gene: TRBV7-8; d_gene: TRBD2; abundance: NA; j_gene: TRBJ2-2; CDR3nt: TGTGCCAGCAGAGAATTAGCGGGGGCGAACACCGGGGAGCTGTTTTTT; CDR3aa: CASRELAGANTGELFF
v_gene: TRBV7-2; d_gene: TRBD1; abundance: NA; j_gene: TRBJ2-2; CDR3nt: TGTGCCAGCAGCCCGAGACAGGGGAGGTACACCGGGGAGCTGTTTTTT; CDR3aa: CASSPRQGRYTGELFF
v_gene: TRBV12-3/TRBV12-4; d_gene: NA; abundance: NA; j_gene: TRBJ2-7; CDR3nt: TGTGCCAGCAGTTTCAGTGATGGGGTCTACGAGCAGTACTTC; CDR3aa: CASSFSDGVYEQYF
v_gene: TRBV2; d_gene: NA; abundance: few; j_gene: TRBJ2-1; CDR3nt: TGTGCCAGCAGTCCCGACCTCTACAATGAGCAGTTCTTC; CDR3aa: CASSPDLYNEQFF
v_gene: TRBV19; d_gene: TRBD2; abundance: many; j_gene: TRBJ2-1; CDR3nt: TGTGCCAGTAGTATAACCCTAGCGGGCGAATACAATGAGCAGTTCTTC; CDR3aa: CASSITLAGEYNEQFF
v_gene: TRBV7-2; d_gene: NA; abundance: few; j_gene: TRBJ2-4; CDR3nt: TGTGCCAGCAGCCCCCCCGGGTCGATAGCCAAAAACATTCAGTACTTC; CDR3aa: CASSPPGSIAKNIQYF
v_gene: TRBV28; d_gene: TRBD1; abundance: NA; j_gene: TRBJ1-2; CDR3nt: TGTGCCACCCCGGACAGGGATTCTGGGGGCTACACCTTC; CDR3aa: CATPDRDSGGYTF
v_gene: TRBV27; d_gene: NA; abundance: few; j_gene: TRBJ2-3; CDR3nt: TGTGCCAGCAGTACTACTAGGACAGGCACAGATACGCAGTATTTT; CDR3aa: CASSTTRTGTDTQYF
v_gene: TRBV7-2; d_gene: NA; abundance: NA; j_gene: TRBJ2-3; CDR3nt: TGTGCCAGCAGCGGTAGGACCCAACCATATACGCAGTATTTT; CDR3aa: CASSGRTQPYTQYF
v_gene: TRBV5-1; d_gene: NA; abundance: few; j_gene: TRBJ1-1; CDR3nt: TGCGCCAGCAGCTTGGTGCCAGGGAGGACTGAAGCTTTCTTT; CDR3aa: CASSLVPGRTEAFF
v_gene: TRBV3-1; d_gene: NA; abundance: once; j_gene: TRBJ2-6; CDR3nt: TGTGCCAGCAGCCAAGATCTCTCTGGGGCCAACGTCCTGACTTTC; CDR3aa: CASSQDLSGANVLTF
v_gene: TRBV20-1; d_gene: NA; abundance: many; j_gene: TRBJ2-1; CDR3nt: TGCAGTGCTATGCCTGGACGGGGATCCTACAATGAGCAGTTCTTC; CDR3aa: CSAMPGRGSYNEQFF
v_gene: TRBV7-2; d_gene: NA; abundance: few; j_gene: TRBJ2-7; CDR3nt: TGTGCCAGCAGCCCGCAGACTAGTATACACGAGCAGTACTTC; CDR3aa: CASSPQTSIHEQYF
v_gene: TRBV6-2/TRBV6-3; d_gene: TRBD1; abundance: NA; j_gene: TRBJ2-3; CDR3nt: TGTGCCAGCAGTTACTCGGGGACAGGACATCCAGATACGCAGTATTTT; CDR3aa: CASSYSGTGHPDTQYF
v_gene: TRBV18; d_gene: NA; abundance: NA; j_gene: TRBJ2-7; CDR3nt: TGTGCCAGCTCACCACCGGGACGAGGGGACGAGCAGTACTTC; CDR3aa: CASSPPGRGDEQYF
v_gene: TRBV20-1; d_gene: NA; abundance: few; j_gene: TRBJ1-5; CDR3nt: TGCAGTGCTCGACAGGCCAATCAGCCCCAGCATTTT; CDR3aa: CSARQANQPQHF
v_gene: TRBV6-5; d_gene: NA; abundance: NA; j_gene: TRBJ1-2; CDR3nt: TGTGCCAGCAGTTACGGGGGGGTCGAATCCAACTATGGTTACACCTTC; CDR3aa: CASSYGGVESNYGYTF
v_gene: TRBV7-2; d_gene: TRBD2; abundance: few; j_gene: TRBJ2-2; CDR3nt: TGTGCCAGCAGCCCTCGCCCGGGGGGGCAGGGCGGGGAGCTGTTTTTT; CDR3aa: CASSPRPGGQGGELFF
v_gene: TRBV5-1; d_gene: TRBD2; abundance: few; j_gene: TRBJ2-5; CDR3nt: TGCGCCAGCAGCTTGGGGAGTAGCGGGGCCACCCGGGAGACCCAGTACTTC; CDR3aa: CASSLGSSGATRETQYF
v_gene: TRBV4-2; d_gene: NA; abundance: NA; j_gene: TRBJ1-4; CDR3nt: TGTGCCAGCAGCCAACTCTTGACGGGACCGCTTAATGAAAAACTGTTTTTT; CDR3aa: CASSQLLTGPLNEKLFF
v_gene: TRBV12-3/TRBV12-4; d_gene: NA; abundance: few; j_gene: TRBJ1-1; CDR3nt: TGTGCCAGCACCCAAAACCGAGGCACTGAAGCTTTCTTT; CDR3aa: CASTQNRGTEAFF
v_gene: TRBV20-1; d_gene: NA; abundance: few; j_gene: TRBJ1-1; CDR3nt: TGCAGTGCTAGGAAACAGGAGAACACTGAAGCTTTCTTT; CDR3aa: CSARKQENTEAFF
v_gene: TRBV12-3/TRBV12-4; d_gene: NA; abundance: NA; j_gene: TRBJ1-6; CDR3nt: TGTGCCAGCAGTTTTTGGGGTTATAATTCACCCCTCCACTTT; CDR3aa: CASSFWGYNSPLHF
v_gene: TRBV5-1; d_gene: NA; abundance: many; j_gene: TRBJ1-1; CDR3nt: TGCGCCAACACGCTTTATTTAGGGGAAACAAACACTGAAGCTTTCTTT; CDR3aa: CANTLYLGETNTEAFF
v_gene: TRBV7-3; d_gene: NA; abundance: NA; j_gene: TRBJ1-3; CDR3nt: TGTGCCAGCAGTTCGGACAGCCGCGGAAACACCATATATTTT; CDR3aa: CASSSDSRGNTIYF